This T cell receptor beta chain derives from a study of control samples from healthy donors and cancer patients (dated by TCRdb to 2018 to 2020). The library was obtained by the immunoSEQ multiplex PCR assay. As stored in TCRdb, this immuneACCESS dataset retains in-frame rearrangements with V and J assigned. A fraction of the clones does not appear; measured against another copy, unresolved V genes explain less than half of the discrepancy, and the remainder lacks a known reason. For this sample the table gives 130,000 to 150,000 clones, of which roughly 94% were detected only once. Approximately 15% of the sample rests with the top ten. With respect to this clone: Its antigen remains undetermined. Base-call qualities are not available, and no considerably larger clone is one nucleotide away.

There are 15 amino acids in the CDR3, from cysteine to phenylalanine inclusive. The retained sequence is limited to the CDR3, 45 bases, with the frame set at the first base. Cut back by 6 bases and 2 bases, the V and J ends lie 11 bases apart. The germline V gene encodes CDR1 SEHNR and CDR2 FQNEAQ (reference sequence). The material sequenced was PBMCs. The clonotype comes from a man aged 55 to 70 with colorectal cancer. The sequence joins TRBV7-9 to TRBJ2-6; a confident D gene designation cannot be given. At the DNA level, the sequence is TGTGCCAGCAGTCCAGTAGAGACTGGGGCCAACGTCCTGACTTTC. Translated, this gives CASSPVETGANVLTF.